A selection of T cell receptor beta chains follows, all from one sample in a study of blood T cell repertoires in COVID-19. Sequencing used immunoSEQ multiplex PCR; TCRdb keeps in-frame clones, though not all of them. The sample includes roughly 49,000 clones, roughly 84% seen only once; the top ten take approximately 4.5%. Specimen: peripheral blood. The origin of the receptors is a man aged 45-65 years with active COVID-19. The CDR3 runs from the conserved cysteine through the conserved F or W. Each record gives: J gene, V gene, CDR3 length, clone size, D gene, CDR3 DNA, CDR3 protein. The D gene is left open where the match is weak. Clone size appears in some rows only: once, few, many, or a class for an expanded clone.

TRBJ1-5,TRBV23-1,17,NA,NA,TGCGCCAGCAGTCAATCCACCGGGGAGATAAGGAATCAGCCCCAGCATTTT,CASSQSTGEIRNQPQHF
TRBJ2-7,TRBV27,15,NA,TRBD1,TGTGCCAGCAGTTTTCTCGGACAGGGTTCCTACGAGCAGTACTTC,CASSFLGQGSYEQYF
TRBJ2-5,TRBV2,17,few,TRBD2,TGTGCCAGCAGTGAATTTGGAGCTAGCGGGGGCCAAGAGACCCAGTACTTC,CASSEFGASGGQETQYF
TRBJ1-1,TRBV2,16,NA,NA,TGTGCCAGCAGTGAGACGCAGCCTGGGGGGTTCACTGAAGCTTTCTTT,CASSETQPGGFTEAFF
TRBJ1-2,TRBV6-4,15,NA,TRBD1,TGTGCCAGCAGGCCGGGACAGGGCGGTAACTATGGCTACACCTTC,CASRPGQGGNYGYTF
TRBJ1-5,TRBV5-8,16,NA,NA,TGTGCCAGCAGCAGGGAGGAGGGGAGAAGCAATCAGCCCCAGCATTTT,CASSREEGRSNQPQHF
TRBJ2-3,TRBV6-5,14,NA,NA,TGTGCCAGCAAGGGACCCAGGAGGGAAGATACGCAGTATTTT,CASKGPRREDTQYF
TRBJ1-2,TRBV6-5,15,NA,TRBD1,TGTGCCAGCAGCCGCGAGGGGGCGGCTTGGGATGGCTACACCTTC,CASSREGAAWDGYTF
TRBJ1-1,TRBV5-4,15,NA,TRBD1,TGTGCCAGCAGCGGGGACAGGCGATTGGACACTGAAGCTTTCTTT,CASSGDRRLDTEAFF
TRBJ2-1,TRBV10-1,16,NA,TRBD2,TGCGCCAGCAGTGAAGGGCTAGCGGGGGGTAGGAATGAGCAGTTCTTC,CASSEGLAGGRNEQFF
TRBJ2-1,TRBV18,17,NA,TRBD2,TGTGCCAGCTCACCCCTAGGGACTAGCGGGGGAGGTAATGAGCAGTTCTTC,CASSPLGTSGGGNEQFF
TRBJ1-1,TRBV19,15,NA,NA,TGTGCCAGTAGTAGTCAGGGGTGGCTGAACACTGAAGCTTTCTTT,CASSSQGWLNTEAFF
TRBJ2-1,TRBV9,15,NA,TRBD2,TGTGCCAGCAGCGTAGACAGCGGGAGCTACAATGAGCAGTTCTTC,CASSVDSGSYNEQFF
TRBJ2-5,TRBV5-1,16,NA,TRBD2,TGCGCCAGCAGCTTGGCGTTAGCGGGGGGTTCGGAGACCCAGTACTTC,CASSLALAGGSETQYF
TRBJ1-2,TRBV15,13,NA,NA,TGTGCCACCAGCAGAGGACAGGAAATAGGCTACACCTTC,CATSRGQEIGYTF
TRBJ2-3,TRBV6-4,17,NA,TRBD1,TGTGCCAGCAGTGACATATCCAGGGGGCGGAACACAGATACGCAGTATTTT,CASSDISRGRNTDTQYF
TRBJ2-7,TRBV6-5,14,NA,NA,TGTGCCAGCAGTACAACCGGGACACCCTCGGGGCAGTACTTC,CASSTTGTPSGQYF
TRBJ2-5,TRBV28,13,NA,NA,TGTGCCAGCAGTCCTTGGCAGGGAGAGACCCAGTACTTC,CASSPWQGETQYF
TRBJ1-4,TRBV5-1,14,NA,NA,TGCGCCAGCAGTGCTGACAGTACGGCTGAAAAACTGTTTTTT,CASSADSTAEKLFF
TRBJ1-5,TRBV19,12,NA,NA,TGTGCCAGTAGTCCGCGGGGTCAGCCCCAGCATTTT,CASSPRGQPQHF
TRBJ2-2,TRBV5-8,16,NA,TRBD1,TGTGCCAGCTCCGCACCGGGACAGGGGAACACCGGGGAGCTGTTTTTT,CASSAPGQGNTGELFF
TRBJ1-3,TRBV19,15,NA,NA,TGTGCCAGTAGTGTTGTCGAGGGAAAGCGAAACACCATATATTTT,CASSVVEGKRNTIYF
TRBJ1-4,TRBV19,16,NA,NA,TGTGCCAGTAACAACCCACAGGGCCTGGGGAAGGAAAAACTGTTTTTT,CASNNPQGLGKEKLFF
TRBJ2-7,TRBV29-1,12,NA,NA,TGCAGCGTTGTAGGGAGCTCCTACGAGCAGTACTTC,CSVVGSSYEQYF
TRBJ2-5,TRBV7-2,18,NA,TRBD2,TGTGCCAGCAGCCCCCCGAAACTAGCGGGGGCTAAGTGGGAGACCCAGTACTTC,CASSPPKLAGAKWETQYF
TRBJ2-7,TRBV5-5,16,NA,TRBD2,TGTGCCAGCAGCCCAGAGGGAGCGGGGGACCCCTACGAGCAGTACTTC,CASSPEGAGDPYEQYF
TRBJ1-6,TRBV4-3,19,NA,TRBD1,TGCGCCAGCAGCCAAGAAACCGGAGGCCGGGACAGAGCTAATTCACCCCTCCACTTT,CASSQETGGRDRANSPLHF
TRBJ2-7,TRBV28,13,NA,NA,TGTGCCAGCAGTGGGGCAGGTCCCTACGAGCAGTACTTC,CASSGAGPYEQYF
TRBJ2-1,TRBV5-1,15,NA,NA,TGCGCCAGCAGCTTGGGACAGTTCGACTACAATGAGCAGTTCTTC,CASSLGQFDYNEQFF
TRBJ2-5,TRBV5-4,15,NA,NA,TGTGCCAGCAGCCGCACCCCTGCCAGGGAAGAGACCCAGTACTTC,CASSRTPAREETQYF
TRBJ1-2,TRBV4-1,17,few,TRBD1,TGCGCCAGCAGCCAAGAAACAGGGGGAGTAGGTGACTATGGCTACACCTTC,CASSQETGGVGDYGYTF
TRBJ1-5,TRBV2,15,NA,TRBD1,TGTGCCAGCAGCCTTACAGGGGATCGCGATCAGCCCCAGCATTTT,CASSLTGDRDQPQHF
TRBJ2-1,TRBV6-5,14,few,NA,TGTGCCAGCAGTTACTTGTCCAGGGTCAATGAGCAGTTCTTC,CASSYLSRVNEQFF
TRBJ1-6,TRBV19,16,NA,NA,TGTGCCAGTAGAAGATCATGGAGCTCCTATAATTCACCCCTCCACTTT,CASRRSWSSYNSPLHF
TRBJ1-4,TRBV5-4,14,NA,NA,TGTGCCAGCAGCTCAGATGCAACTAATGAAAAACTGTTTTTT,CASSSDATNEKLFF
TRBJ1-5,TRBV19,15,NA,NA,TGTGCCAGTAATGCAGGGCCACTTGGCAATCAGCCCCAGCATTTT,CASNAGPLGNQPQHF
TRBJ1-6,TRBV7-9,16,once,TRBD1,TGTGCCAGCAGCTCGACAGGGAGCTCCTATAATTCACCCCTCCACTTT,CASSSTGSSYNSPLHF
TRBJ2-1,TRBV19,13,NA,NA,TGTGCCAGTAGTATGGGGCCTGTCAATGAGCAGTTCTTC,CASSMGPVNEQFF
TRBJ2-7,TRBV9,15,NA,TRBD2,TGTGCCAGCAGCGTTCAGGCCGGGACTACCTACGAGCAGTACTTC,CASSVQAGTTYEQYF
TRBJ2-5,TRBV27,13,NA,NA,TGTGCCAGCAGTCCACGGAAGGGGGAGACCCAGTACTTC,CASSPRKGETQYF
TRBJ2-7,TRBV3-1/TRBV3-2,14,NA,TRBD2,TGTGCCAGCAGCCCCGCGGGGGAGGGAAGGGAGCAGTACTTC,CASSPAGEGREQYF
TRBJ2-5,TRBV12-5,15,NA,TRBD2,TGTGCTAGTGGTTCCACTCTAGCGGGGGAAGAGACCCAGTACTTC,CASGSTLAGEETQYF
TRBJ2-2,TRBV28,13,NA,NA,TGTGCCAGCCGACTTTCTAACACCGGGGAGCTGTTTTTT,CASRLSNTGELFF
TRBJ2-3,TRBV6-5,11,NA,NA,TGTGCCAGCGGAGACGCAGATACGCAGTATTTT,CASGDADTQYF
TRBJ1-2,TRBV19,12,once,NA,TGTGCCAGTCGCAAGGGGCACTATGGCTACACCTTC,CASRKGHYGYTF
TRBJ1-3,TRBV4-3,16,NA,NA,TGCGCCAGCAGCCAAGGGCGCGGCAGCTCTGGAAACACCATATATTTT,CASSQGRGSSGNTIYF
TRBJ2-2,TRBV11-2,16,NA,TRBD2,TGTGCCAGCAGCTTAGAAGGCGGGGGGGCCGGCGGGGAGCTGTTTTTT,CASSLEGGGAGGELFF
TRBJ2-5,TRBV5-1,15,NA,TRBD1,TGCGCCAGCAGCTCTGGGACAGGGACGCAAGAGACCCAGTACTTC,CASSSGTGTQETQYF
TRBJ2-3,TRBV12-3/TRBV12-4,13,NA,NA,TGTGCCAGCAGTTTAGGGGAGGCCGGAACGCAGTATTTT,CASSLGEAGTQYF
TRBJ1-4,TRBV7-9,14,NA,NA,TGTGCCAGCAGCTCACCGGGGGGTGACGAAAAACTGTTTTTT,CASSSPGGDEKLFF
TRBJ2-2,TRBV10-1,13,NA,NA,TGCGCCAGCAGTTCGAGGGCCACTGGGGAGCTGTTTTTT,CASSSRATGELFF
TRBJ2-2,TRBV6-4,19,few,TRBD2,TGTGCCAGCAGTGACGACCCCGCTAGCGGGGGCTTGAACACCGGGGAGCTGTTTTTT,CASSDDPASGGLNTGELFF
TRBJ2-7,TRBV28,16,NA,NA,TGTGCCAGCAGTTTTTCACTCGGGGGGCTAACCTACGAGCAGTACTTC,CASSFSLGGLTYEQYF